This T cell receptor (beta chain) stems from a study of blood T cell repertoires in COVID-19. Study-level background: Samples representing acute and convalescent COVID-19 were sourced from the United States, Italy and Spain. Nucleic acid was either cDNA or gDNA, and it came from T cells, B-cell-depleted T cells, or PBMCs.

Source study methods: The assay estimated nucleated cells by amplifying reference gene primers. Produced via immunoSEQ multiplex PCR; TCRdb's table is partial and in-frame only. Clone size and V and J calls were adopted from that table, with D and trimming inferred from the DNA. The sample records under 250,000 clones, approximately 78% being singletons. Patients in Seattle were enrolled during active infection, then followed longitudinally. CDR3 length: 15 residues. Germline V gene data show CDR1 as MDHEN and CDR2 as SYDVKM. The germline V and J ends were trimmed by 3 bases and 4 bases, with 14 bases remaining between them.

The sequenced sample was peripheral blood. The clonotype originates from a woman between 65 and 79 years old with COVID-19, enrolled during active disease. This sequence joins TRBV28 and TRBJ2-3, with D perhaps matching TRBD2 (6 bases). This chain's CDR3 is CASSLPPGTSDTQYF. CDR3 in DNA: TGTGCCAGCAGTTTGCCCCCCGGGACTTCAGATACGCAGTATTTT.